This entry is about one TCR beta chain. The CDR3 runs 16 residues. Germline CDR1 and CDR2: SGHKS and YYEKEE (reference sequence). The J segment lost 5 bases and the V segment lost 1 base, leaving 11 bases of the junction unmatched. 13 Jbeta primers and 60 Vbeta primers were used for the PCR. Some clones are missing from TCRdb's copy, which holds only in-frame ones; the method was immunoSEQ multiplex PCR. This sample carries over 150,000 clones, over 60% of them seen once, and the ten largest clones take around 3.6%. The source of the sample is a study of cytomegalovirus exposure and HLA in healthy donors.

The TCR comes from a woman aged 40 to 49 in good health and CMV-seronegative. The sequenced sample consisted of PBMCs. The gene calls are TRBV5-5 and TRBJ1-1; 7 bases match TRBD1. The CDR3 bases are TGTGCCAGCAGCTTGTGGAGGAACAGGGGTGGAACTGAAGCTTTCTTT. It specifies CASSLWRNRGGTEAFF. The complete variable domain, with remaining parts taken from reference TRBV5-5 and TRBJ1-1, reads DAGVTQSPTHLIKTRGQQVTLRCSPISGHKSVSWYQQVLGQGPQFIFQYYEKEERGRGNFPDRFSARQFPNYSSELNVNALLLGDSALYLCASSLWRNRGGTEAFFGQGTRLTVV.